This T cell receptor beta chain comes out of a study of blood T cell repertoires in COVID-19 (dated by TCRdb to about 2020). Notes on the research overall: Collaborator samples came from the United States, Italy and Spain and covered acute and convalescent phases of COVID-19. Where available, HLA class I and class II types were taken from metadata supplied by the sample provider and were not determined by assay-based typing. Deeply sampled blood TCRbeta repertoires from subjects exposed to, actively infected with, or recovered from COVID-19 were included in the dataset. The samples were drawn from the first 160 participants of the ongoing ImmuneRACE study and from under 1,500 subjects provided by 6 global collaborators. The material from the prospective study consisted of cDNA or gDNA derived from T cells, B-cell-depleted T cells, or PBMCs. A freely available public database, intended as a resource for researchers studying the immune response to SARS-CoV-2, is where the repertoires were released. The sample metadata nearly always contained a de-identified subject ID, COVID-19 status, age in years and sex.

A note on this clone: Its antigen is currently not known. No much larger clone exists at a distance of one base, and base qualities are not known.

Trimming removed 0 bases from V and 2 bases from J; the gene matches leave 12 bases unexplained. CDR1 LGHDT and CDR2 YNNKEL are derived from the germline V gene (reference sequence). Counted from cysteine to phenylalanine, this CDR3 has 18 amino acids. The entry retains the CDR3 DNA only, 54 bases that are in frame from base 1. The investigation overall reported the following: Clinical and demographic metadata were provided uncurated, with the amount varying by source and participant.

TCRbeta CDR3 regions were amplified from genomic DNA by means of the immunoSEQ Assay, a bias-controlled multiplex PCR. As for how the authors treated the data: Nucleated cell counts per sample were estimated from amplification of reference gene primers within the assay. To quantify the absolute abundance of each unique TCRbeta CDR3 rearrangement, sequence reads were collapsed and filtered. For each sample, productive Simpson clonality was calculated as the square root of Simpson's diversity index across productive rearrangements. TCRdb carries this immuneACCESS record with in-frame sequences only. Its versions omit some clonotypes, under half of them owing to an unresolved V gene in the studies checked, with the rest unexplained. V, J and clone size were drawn from that table, and D and trimming were deduced from the DNA. This sample lists hundreds of thousands of clones; roughly 87% were detected once. The ten biggest clones cover more than 0.9% of the sample.

Participants in the prospective study were aged about 18 to 95 years, lived in about two dozen United States geographic areas, and enrolled through a virtual design. To assign participants to cohorts, the prospective study relied on clinical history that participants themselves reported in a screening survey and a study questionnaire. ImmuneRACE Cohort 3 recovered participants were defined by two consecutive negative NP/OP PCR tests, healthcare professional clearance, or symptom resolution. In the prospective study, whole blood, serum and a nasopharyngeal or oropharyngeal swab were collected from each participant by mobile phlebotomists. Participants in the prospective study had the option to provide additional blood draws and questionnaires over a roughly 2-month period. Before DNA extraction, blood samples from the prospective study were shipped at room temperature or frozen.

The clonotype was recovered from a woman younger than 45 who had recovered from COVID-19. Sequences were obtained from PBMCs or T cells enriched from blood (not recorded which). This receptor chain uses TRBV3-1 (or the pseudogene TRBV3-2) and TRBJ2-7; 8 bases in the middle match TRBD1. CDR3 region: CASSQESRGDRRAYEQYF. The bases are TGTGCCAGCAGCCAAGAGTCTAGGGGGGACAGGAGGGCCTACGAGCAGTACTTC.